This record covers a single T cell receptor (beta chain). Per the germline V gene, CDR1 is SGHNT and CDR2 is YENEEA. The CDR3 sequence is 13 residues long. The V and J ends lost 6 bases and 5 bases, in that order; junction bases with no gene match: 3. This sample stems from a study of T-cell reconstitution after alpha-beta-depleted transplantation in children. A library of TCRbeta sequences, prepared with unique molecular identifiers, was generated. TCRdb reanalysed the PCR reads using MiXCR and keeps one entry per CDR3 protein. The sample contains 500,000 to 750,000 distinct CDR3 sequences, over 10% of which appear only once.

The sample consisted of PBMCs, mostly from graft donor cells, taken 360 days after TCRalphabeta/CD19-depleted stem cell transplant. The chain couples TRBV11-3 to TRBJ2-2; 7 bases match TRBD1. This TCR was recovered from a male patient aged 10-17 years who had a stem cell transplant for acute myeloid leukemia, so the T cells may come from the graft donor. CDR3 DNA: TGTGCCAGCAGAACGACAGGGACCGGGGAGCTGTTTTTT. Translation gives CASRTTGTGELFF.